What follows describes a single T cell receptor (beta chain). Its matching antigen is unknown. CDR3 length equals 17 residues. Germline trimming cut 3 bases from V and 5 bases from J; bases unmatched to any gene: 10. Germline V lookup: CDR1 LGHNA, CDR2 YSLEER. The PCR made use of 60 Vbeta and 13 Jbeta primers. Repertoires were generated with immunoSEQ multiplex PCR, while TCRdb's copy carries only in-frame clones and drops some. This table holds under 90,000 clones, 74% found once. This record belongs to a study of cytomegalovirus exposure and HLA in healthy donors. Study outcomes and limitations: It was reported that TCR beta sequences correctly inferred the HLA-A and HLA-B alleles for most subjects. Because they were indistinguishable, some V segments, including TRBV6-2 and TRBV6-3, were excluded. It was reported in a later analysis that an Asian-associated ancestry cluster showed fewer N-insertions than the roughly 670-donor mean. Among TCR beta chains, those listed as cytomegalovirus-associated numbered some 160.

The sequenced sample was PBMCs. The sequence came from a man aged 35-49 years in good health and CMV-seropositive. The gene calls are TRBV4-3 and TRBJ1-4; 9 bases match TRBD1. The CDR3 region has the DNA TGCGCCAGCAGCCACCCGGACAGGGGAGGGTTCAATGAAAAACTGTTTTTT. This codes for CASSHPDRGGFNEKLFF.